This T cell receptor beta chain stems from a study of monozygotic twins with inflammatory bowel disease. Germline V gene sequence: CDR1 SGHTA, CDR2 FQGNSA. The CDR3 has 16 residues. Molecular identifiers with 6-nucleotide sample barcodes were added during cDNA synthesis via template switching. No DNA is given; TCRdb re-called the 5' RACE reads and lists each CDR3 protein once. Its table records around 370,000 distinct CDR3 sequences. This TCR derives from a human donor with ulcerative colitis or Crohn's disease, or a healthy co-twin of an affected twin (not recorded which). The chain is built from TRBV7-2 and TRBJ2-1. The specimen was blood. CDR3 protein: CASSLLRLVSYNEQFF.